This paragraph reports one T cell receptor (beta chain). No antigen is known for it. This sample is part of a study of a mutant IDH1 vaccine in newly diagnosed glioma. About the research overall: Investigators started vaccination 4-6 weeks after radiotherapy alone, or with temozolomide cycles.

The germline V gene encodes CDR1 MNHNY and CDR2 SVGAGI (reference sequence). The CDR3 has 13 amino acids. V lost 10 bases, J lost 4 bases, and 17 bases lay in between. Profiled with immunoSEQ multiplex PCR; TCRdb holds only in-frame clones, not every one. The repertoire includes tens of thousands of clones, around 82% of them detected once, and about 3% sits in the top ten. Time point in this sample: week 47, end of study. The investigators gave 300 ug of mutant IDH1 20-mer peptide in each vaccine dose, together with topical imiquimod. The sequence was obtained from a man in his forties with glioma. J is TRBJ2-7 and V is TRBV6-6; D may be TRBD2 (6 bases). The sequenced sample was PBMCs, obtained from a glioma patient whose treatment included an IDH1 peptide vaccine. CDR3 amino acids: CATERGTEYEQYF. The CDR3 DNA reads TGTGCCACCGAGAGAGGGACTGAATACGAGCAGTACTTC.